The 2 T cell receptor beta chains presented below share a single source sample, sequenced in a study of regulatory T cells in long-lasting Graves disease. iRepertoire HTBI primers and Arm-PCR of CDR3 regions built TCR beta libraries. TCRdb re-analysed the multiplex PCR reads in MiXCR, keeping a single row per CDR3 protein. The sample lists about 400,000 distinct CDR3 sequences; roughly 20% were seen once. Time point: persistent/refractory GD, antithyroid drugs over 5 years with positive TRAb. Construction of the TCR library relied on RNA isolated from PBMCs. The source material was peripheral blood mononuclear cells (PBMCs), sampled when the disease was refractory, from a patient treated with antithyroid drugs. Receptor source: a female donor with Graves disease.

The chain couples TRBV6-1 to TRBJ2-7; D perhaps matches TRBD2 (7 bases). The CDR3 contains 14 residues. V gave up 1 base and J gave up 5 bases, with 12 bases separating them. The germline V gene encodes CDR1 MNHNS and CDR2 SASEGT. DNA for the CDR3: TGTGCCAGCAGTGAAGTTGGGGGGGCCCACGAGCAGTACTTC. Protein: CASSEVGGAHEQYF.

This clonotype was recorded a few times. The chain combines TRBV20-1 with TRBJ2-2; D unresolved. This CDR3 has 13 amino acids. Germline CDR1 is DFQATT and CDR2 is SNEGSKA (reference sequence). The V end lost 2 bases, the J end lost 1 base, and 5 bases lay between the germline ends. The CDR3 here is CSARKGNTGELFF. The CDR3 DNA is TGCAGTGCTAGAAAAGGGAACACCGGGGAGCTGTTTTTT.